Listed here are 27 T cell receptor beta chains from one sample, sequenced in a study of identifying expanded T cells in peripheral blood. Sequenced by immunoSEQ multiplex PCR; TCRdb stores in-frame clones only, minus some. The top ten clones hold about 15% of a sample with fewer than 110,000 clones, roughly 87% of them seen once. Sequenced input: blood. The receptors stem from a person aged 18 to 75 in good health.

The chain links TRBV10-3 to TRBJ2-7; D remains ambiguous. V lost 3 bases to trimming and J lost 3 bases, with 3 bases between them. Germline loops: CDR1 ENHRY, CDR2 SYGVKD. The CDR3 has 11 residues. CDR3 DNA sequence: TGTGCCATCAGTGAACTCTACGAGCAGTACTTC. Translated, it gives CAISELYEQYF.

CDR3 sequence (DNA): TGTGCCTGGGCCGAACAGGCCAATCAGCCCCAGCATTTT. Translating gives CAWAEQANQPQHF. This chain links TRBV30 with TRBJ1-5; a weak D match, TRBD1 (5 bases). The CDR3 has 13 amino acids. Germline-derived CDR1 and CDR2 are GTSNPN and SVGIG (reference sequence). V lost 5 bases and J 3 bases, leaving 11 bases between the germline ends.

The chain employs TRBV6-6 and TRBJ2-7, with no clear D. CDR3 length: 11 amino acids. Germline CDR1 is MNHNY and CDR2 is SVGAGI (reference sequence). V was clipped by 7 bases and J by 1 base, with 5 bases between them. CDR3 region: CASKLSYEQYF. The CDR3 DNA follows: TGTGCCAGCAAACTGTCCTACGAGCAGTACTTC.

The V call is TRBV6-4, the J call TRBJ2-3; 9 bases align to TRBD1. Trimming cost V 5 bases and J 3 bases; bases outside gene matches: 3. Germline CDR1 MRHNA, CDR2 SNTAGT. This CDR3 region has 14 residues. The CDR3 loop reads CASSLQGATDTQYF. For the CDR3, the DNA is TGTGCCAGCAGTTTACAGGGGGCTACAGATACGCAGTATTTT.

This clone was seen more than once but under ten times. Other DNA sequences within the sample encode an identical CDR3. V and J are TRBV2 and TRBJ2-7, with D hard to call. The CDR3 spans 11 residues. The germline gives CDR1 SNHLY, CDR2 FYNNEI. V gave up 1 base and J gave up 3 bases, with 1 base separating them. The chain's CDR3 is CASSEDYEQYF. Here the CDR3 DNA reads TGTGCCAGCAGTGAAGACTACGAGCAGTACTTC. The entire variable domain, with the rest obtained from reference TRBV2 and TRBJ2-7, is as follows: EPEVTQTPSHQVTQMGQEVILRCVPISNHLYFYWYRQILGQKVEFLVSFYNNEISEKSEIFDDQFSVERPDGSNFTLKIRSTKLEDSAMYFCASSEDYEQYFGPGTRLTVT.

The rearrangement links TRBV7-9 to TRBJ1-4; 8 bases fit TRBD1. The CDR3 extends over 17 amino acids. The trim removed 4 bases at V and 6 bases at J, leaving 13 bases unmatched. CDR1 and CDR2 from the germline V gene are SEHNR and FQNEAQ (reference sequence). The CDR3 sequence: CASSSSPLTGEDEKLFF. The CDR3, as DNA: TGTGCCAGCAGCTCCAGCCCTTTGACAGGGGAGGATGAAAAACTGTTTTTT.

V usage is TRBV7-9 and J usage is TRBJ2-1; possibly TRBD2 for D (6 bases). In germline, CDR1 is SEHNR, CDR2 FQNEAQ (reference sequence). V gave up 7 bases and J gave up 9 bases, with 16 bases separating them. The CDR3 sequence is 13 residues long. The CDR3 here is CASKSTMGGEQFF. In DNA form, the CDR3 reads TGTGCCAGCAAGTCCACCATGGGGGGTGAGCAGTTCTTC.

The chain uses TRBV5-1 and TRBJ2-7; the match to TRBD1 covers 7 bases. CDR1 is SGHRS, CDR2 YFSETQ, per germline. The trim removed 3 bases at V and 0 bases at J, leaving 9 bases unmatched. The CDR3 covers 16 residues. The DNA for the CDR3 is TGCGCCAGCAGCTCCCGGGACAGAGGCCTCTCCTACGAGCAGTACTTC. It is translated as CASSSRDRGLSYEQYF.

This rearrangement joins TRBV27 to TRBJ2-2; the D gene is possibly TRBD2 (6 bases). The CDR3 contains 14 residues. V lost 5 bases and J lost 5, with 12 bases in between. CDR1 MNHEY and CDR2 SMNVEV come from the germline V gene (reference sequence). The CDR3 loop is CASSPGGYTGELFF. CDR3 sequence (DNA): TGTGCCAGCAGTCCTGGGGGGTATACCGGGGAGCTGTTTTTT.

The gene calls are TRBV7-2 and TRBJ2-7, with D tentatively TRBD1 (5 bases). CDR3 length: 15 residues. Germline-derived CDR1 and CDR2 are SGHTA and FQGNSA. V was clipped by 0 bases and J by 5 bases, with 14 bases between them. The CDR3 sequence: CASSLALGAPHEQYF. The CDR3, as DNA: TGTGCCAGCAGCTTAGCGTTAGGGGCGCCCCACGAGCAGTACTTC.

The chain carries TRBV5-1 and TRBJ2-2; D is possibly TRBD1 (6 bases). Germline lookup yields CDR1 SGHRS and CDR2 YFSETQ. CDR3 length equals 16 residues. Trimming removed 3 bases from V and 1 base from J, with 13 bases in between. The CDR3 reads CASSSDSRRNTGELFF. DNA of the CDR3: TGCGCCAGCAGCTCGGACAGCCGAAGGAACACCGGGGAGCTGTTTTTT.

V and J are TRBV6-5 and TRBJ2-5; D not resolved. Germline V gene data show CDR1 as MNHEY and CDR2 as SVGAGI. Trimming shortened V by 5 bases and J by 1 base, and 5 bases separated the two germline ends. The CDR3 totals 12 residues. The CDR3 coding sequence is TGTGCCAGCAGTATGCCCCAAGAGACCCAGTACTTC. Translating it yields CASSMPQETQYF.

In its sample, this clone was seen a few times. V usage is TRBV10-3 and J usage is TRBJ2-3, with D possibly TRBD1 on 6 matching bases. The V gene lost 8 bases and the J gene lost 5 bases, with 14 bases spanning the gap. The CDR3 spans 13 residues. Looked up from germline, CDR1 is ENHRY and CDR2 is SYGVKD. The CDR3 here is CAIGDLQGDTQYF. CDR3 DNA sequence: TGTGCCATCGGGGACCTACAGGGAGATACGCAGTATTTT.

The CDR3 DNA reads as TGTGCCAGCAGCCAAGCCGGACTAGCAGAAGGATACGAGCAGTACTTC. Translating it yields CASSQAGLAEGYEQYF. The V call is TRBV4-2, the J call TRBJ2-7; 8 nucleotides match TRBD2. The CDR3 runs 16 residues. Germline assignment: CDR1 LGHNA and CDR2 YNFKEQ. The J segment lost 4 bases and the V segment lost 1 base, leaving 9 bases of the junction unmatched.

The CDR3, as DNA: TGTGCCTGTATCCGCAGGGGAAGGGACACTGAAGCTTTCTTT. Its translation: CACIRRGRDTEAFF. This chain uses TRBV30 with TRBJ1-1; possibly TRBD1 for D (6 bases). V lost 6 bases, J lost 3 bases, and 17 bases lay in between. Germline values: CDR1 GTSNPN, CDR2 SVGIG (reference sequence). The CDR3 sequence is 14 residues long.

This chain uses TRBV11-2 with TRBJ2-7; no firm D call. Germline loops: CDR1 SGHAT, CDR2 FQNNGV. V was trimmed by 0 bases and J by 10 bases, leaving 7 bases between them. The CDR3 runs 11 residues. The CDR3 spells CASSLDRLQYF. The DNA of the CDR3 is TGTGCCAGCAGCTTAGACAGGCTTCAGTACTTC.

This chain joins TRBV4-2 and TRBJ2-6; D is tentatively TRBD1 or TRBD2 (5 bases each). The CDR3 loop spans 16 amino acids. The germline V gene encodes CDR1 LGHNA and CDR2 YNFKEQ. V lost 6 bases and J 9 bases, leaving 21 bases between the germline ends. Written as DNA, the CDR3 is TGTGCCAGCAGACGAGAGTTGGGGGAAAGGGTCAACGTCCTGACTTTC. It yields the protein CASRRELGERVNVLTF.

This clone is a singleton in its sample. The chain uses TRBV7-8 and TRBJ2-1, with D possibly TRBD2 on 6 matching bases. Germline V gene sequence: CDR1 SGHVS, CDR2 FQNEAQ. The CDR3 is 16 amino acids. V lost 4 bases, J lost 0 bases, and 13 bases lay in between. Written as DNA, the CDR3 is TGTGCCAGCAGCTGGGGACTCCGGAGCTCCTACAATGAGCAGTTCTTC. Its translation: CASSWGLRSSYNEQFF.

The V gene is TRBV6-6, the J gene TRBJ1-6, with a tentative D call TRBD1 (6 bases). The ends were cut back, 4 bases at V and 7 bases at J, with 14 bases in the middle. Germline values: CDR1 MNHNY, CDR2 SVGAGI (reference sequence). The CDR3 consists of 15 residues. This CDR3 is CASSSPGRGNSPLHF. The CDR3 DNA reads TGTGCCAGCAGTTCCCCCGGGAGGGGGAATTCACCCCTCCACTTT.

The V call is TRBV5-1, the J call TRBJ1-3, with a tentative D call TRBD1 (5 bases). Trimming cost V 4 bases and J 2 bases, with 7 bases left between them. Germline V lookup: CDR1 SGHRS, CDR2 YFSETQ. The CDR3 consists of 13 residues. DNA for the CDR3: TGCGCCAGCAGCCCGGGACCTGGAAACACCATATATTTT. Its protein is CASSPGPGNTIYF. Variable domain in full (rest from reference TRBV5-1 and TRBJ1-3): KAGVTQTPRYLIKTRGQQVTLSCSPISGHRSVSWYQQTPGQGLQFLFEYFSETQRNKGNFPGRFSGRQFSNSRSEMNVSTLELGDSALYLCASSPGPGNTIYFGEGSWLTVV.

The genes are TRBV18 and TRBJ2-5, with 9 bases fitting TRBD2. The CDR3 contains 17 residues. The trim removed 1 base at V and 2 bases at J, leaving 8 bases unmatched. Germline-derived CDR1 and CDR2 are KGHSH and LQKENI. CDR3 region: CASSPRMGLASQETQYF. In DNA form, the CDR3 reads TGTGCCAGCTCACCACGGATGGGACTAGCCTCGCAAGAGACCCAGTACTTC.

This chain uses TRBV2 with TRBJ1-1; 8 nucleotides line up with TRBD1. The germline CDR1 and CDR2 sequences are SNHLY and FYNNEI. Trimming at V came to 7 bases and at J to 4 bases, leaving 11 bases not matched to a gene. This CDR3 has 15 amino acids. Here the CDR3 reads CASTPFTGGATEAFF. The CDR3 nucleotides read TGTGCCAGCACCCCCTTTACAGGGGGAGCCACTGAAGCTTTCTTT.

This clone was recorded only once. The CDR3 here is CALGDLEETQYF. The CDR3 nucleotides are TGTGCCCTTGGGGACCTCGAAGAGACCCAGTACTTC. The chain combines TRBV6-6 with TRBJ2-5; D may correspond to TRBD1 or TRBD2 (5 bases each). Germline V gene sequence: CDR1 MNHNY, CDR2 SVGAGI (reference sequence). This CDR3 has 12 amino acids. V lost 11 bases to trimming and J lost 3 bases, with 13 bases between them.

The V call is TRBV13, the J call TRBJ2-5, with 10 bases identical to TRBD2. Trimming cost V 4 bases and J 2 bases; bases outside gene matches: 4. This CDR3 has 15 residues. CDR1 and CDR2 (germline): PRHDT, FYEKMQ (reference sequence). The CDR3: CASSSLAGFQETQYF. DNA for the CDR3: TGTGCCAGCAGCTCACTAGCGGGATTTCAAGAGACCCAGTACTTC. Filled out from reference TRBV13 and TRBJ2-5, the complete variable domain reads AAGVIQSPRHLIKEKRETATLKCYPIPRHDTVYWYQQGPGQDPQFLISFYEKMQSDKGSIPDRFSAQQFSDYHSELNMSSLELGDSALYFCASSSLAGFQETQYFGPGTRLLVL.

This chain uses TRBV18 with TRBJ1-2; TRBD1 matches at 7 bases. Germline V gives CDR1 KGHSH, CDR2 LQKENI. V shed 2 bases, J shed 0 bases, and the junction held 6 bases outside the gene matches. The CDR3 has 16 residues. The CDR3 sequence: CASSPSIGQANYGYTF. The DNA of the CDR3 is TGTGCCAGCTCACCATCCATCGGACAGGCTAACTATGGCTACACCTTC.

This clone was counted only a few times. This rearrangement joins TRBV7-2 to TRBJ1-3; possible D gene TRBD1, 6 bases. Germline-derived CDR1 and CDR2 are SGHTA and FQGNSA. The CDR3 totals 14 residues. Trimming cost V 3 bases and J 8 bases, with 14 bases left between them. The CDR3 protein is CASSLQLQGDTIYF. CDR3 DNA: TGTGCCAGCAGCTTGCAACTACAGGGAGACACCATATATTTT.

The chain couples TRBV14 to TRBJ1-5; perhaps TRBD1 as D (6 bases). Germline V gives CDR1 SGHDN, CDR2 FVKESK. The CDR3 runs to 14 residues. V lost 2 bases to trimming and J lost 7 bases, with 12 bases between them. In DNA, the CDR3 is TGTGCCAGCAGCCAACGGGGGGGCGGCCAGCCCCAGCATTTT. Its translation: CASSQRGGGQPQHF.